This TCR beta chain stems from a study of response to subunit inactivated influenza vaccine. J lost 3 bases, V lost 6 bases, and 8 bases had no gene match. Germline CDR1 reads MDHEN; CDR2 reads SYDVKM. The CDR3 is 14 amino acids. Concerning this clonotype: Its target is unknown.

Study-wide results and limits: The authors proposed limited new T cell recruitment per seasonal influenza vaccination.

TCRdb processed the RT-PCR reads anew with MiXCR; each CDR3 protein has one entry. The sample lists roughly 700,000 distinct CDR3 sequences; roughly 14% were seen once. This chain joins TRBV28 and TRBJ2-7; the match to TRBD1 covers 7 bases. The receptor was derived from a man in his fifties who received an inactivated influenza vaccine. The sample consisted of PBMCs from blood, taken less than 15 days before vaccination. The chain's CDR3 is CASRSGTANYEQYF. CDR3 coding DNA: TGTGCCAGCAGATCCGGGACAGCAAACTACGAGCAGTACTTC.